This entry is about one T cell receptor (beta chain). The CDR3 loop spans 17 amino acids. Trimming took 3 bases from V and 1 from J, leaving 18 bases between them. The V gene's germline CDR1 is LNHNV and CDR2 YYDKDF (reference sequence). TCRdb keeps only in-frame clones here, not all; method: immunoSEQ multiplex PCR. Of about 43,000 clones in the sample, 90% were seen once. The data stem from a study of T cell changes during pregnancy in multiple sclerosis. The receptor's source is a female donor in good health, enrolled as a control in a pregnancy study. Sequenced material: peripheral blood, taken in the second trimester of pregnancy. V is TRBV15 and J is TRBJ1-1; tentatively, D is TRBD1 (6 bases). In DNA, the CDR3 is TGTGCCACCAGCAGTCCACGGGGGGCGAGAGGGAACACTGAAGCTTTCTTT. Translated: CATSSPRGARGNTEAFF.